The 32 T cell receptor beta chains reported below all come from one sample, sequenced in a study of radiation and T cells in renal cell carcinoma (dated by TCRdb to the early 2020s). The library was generated by the immunoSEQ multiplex PCR assay. The immuneACCESS repertoire file appears here via TCRdb, limited to in-frame rearrangements. These files lack a portion of the clones; in checked studies, under half of the deficit traces to unresolved V genes, and the cause of the others is not known. The sample table holds some 150,000 clones, of which approximately 88% were seen once. Of the sample, roughly 13% falls within the top ten clones. The sample's time point label, in plain terms: blood 2 weeks post-SBRT. Per the publication, the treatment or condition label means: 15 Gy SBRT to primary tumor, nephrectomy 4 weeks later. The sequencing used blood, collected from a patient whose treatment included radiotherapy and nephrectomy. The receptors derive from a woman aged 50 to 60 with renal cell carcinoma.

The chain uses TRBV7-9 and TRBJ1-1, with D uncertain. Trimming removed 3 bases at V and 1 base at J, with 9 bases between. The CDR3 covers 14 residues. Looked up from germline, CDR1 is SEHNR and CDR2 is FQNEAQ (reference sequence). The CDR3 here is CASSFQSGNTEAFF. As DNA, the CDR3 is TGTGCCAGCAGCTTCCAATCAGGGAACACTGAAGCTTTCTTT.

The rearrangement uses TRBV10-3 and TRBJ1-4, with D tentatively TRBD1 (6 bases). The V end was cut by 4 bases, the J end by 7 bases, with 10 bases between. The V gene's germline CDR1 is ENHRY and CDR2 SYGVKD. There are 13 residues in the CDR3. The CDR3 sequence: CAISAGAGEKLFF. CDR3 bases: TGTGCCATCAGTGCAGGGGCGGGTGAAAAACTGTTTTTT.

The J gene is TRBJ1-3, the V gene TRBV6-6; TRBD1 aligns across 8 bases. The V gene's germline CDR1 is MNHNY and CDR2 SVGAGI (reference sequence). J gave up 4 bases and V 4 bases, and 6 bases lay outside the gene matches. The length of the CDR3 is 15 residues. The CDR3 sequence: CASSLGQGSGNTIYF. DNA for the CDR3: TGTGCCAGCAGTTTAGGACAGGGATCAGGAAACACCATATATTTT.

The chain carries TRBV11-3 and TRBJ2-2; either TRBD1 or TRBD2 may fit D (5 bases each). The CDR3 runs to 15 residues. The germline V gene encodes CDR1 SGHNT and CDR2 YENEEA. V lost 5 bases, J lost 1 base, and 11 bases lay in between. CDR3 nucleotide sequence: TGTGCCAGCAGCGCCGGGACGGTGAACACCGGGGAGCTGTTTTTT. Its protein product is CASSAGTVNTGELFF.

This clone was found many times. V gene TRBV2 combines with J gene TRBJ1-3; D is unresolved. V was clipped by 6 bases and J by 0 bases, with 9 bases between them. The CDR3 totals 14 residues. Per the germline V gene, CDR1 is SNHLY and CDR2 is FYNNEI. In nucleotides, the CDR3 is TGTGCCAGCAGCTCCGACCTCTCTGGAAACACCATATATTTT. It is translated as CASSSDLSGNTIYF. The full variable domain, rest sourced from reference TRBV2 and TRBJ1-3, is EPEVTQTPSHQVTQMGQEVILRCVPISNHLYFYWYRQILGQKVEFLVSFYNNEISEKSEIFDDQFSVERPDGSNFTLKIRSTKLEDSAMYFCASSSDLSGNTIYFGEGSWLTVV.

The J gene is TRBJ1-6, the V gene TRBV5-4; unclear D gene. The V end was cut by 6 bases, the J end by 6 bases, with 16 bases between. Germline V lookup: CDR1 SGHNT, CDR2 YYREEE (reference sequence). The CDR3 sequence is 15 residues long. This chain's CDR3 is CASKQDRDRNSPLHF. CDR3 bases: TGTGCCAGCAAGCAAGACCGGGATCGTAATTCACCCCTCCACTTT.

The chain recombines TRBV7-9 with TRBJ1-1; 7 positions agree with TRBD1. Germline V gene lookup returns CDR1 SEHNR and CDR2 FQNEAQ (reference sequence). With 3 bases clipped from V and 4 bases from J, the junction kept 5 bases outside the gene matches. This CDR3 region has 14 residues. Written as DNA, the CDR3 is TGTGCCAGCAGCTTGGTAGGGACAGTCACTGAAGCTTTCTTT. Translation gives CASSLVGTVTEAFF.

V gene TRBV5-1 combines with J gene TRBJ1-1; maybe TRBD1 (5 bases). Trimming removed 2 bases at V and 1 base at J, with 9 bases between. The CDR3 has 14 amino acids. The germline gives CDR1 SGHRS, CDR2 YFSETQ. The CDR3 DNA reads TGCGCCAGCAGCTTTTCGGGGGAGAACACTGAAGCTTTCTTT. This sequence encodes CASSFSGENTEAFF.

This chain connects TRBV7-3 to TRBJ1-2, with 8 bases aligning to TRBD1. CDR3 size: 13 residues. CDR1 and CDR2 from the germline V gene are SGHTA and FQGTGA. V shed 1 base and J 13 bases; nucleotides not matched to a gene: 8. CDR3 sequence (DNA): TGTGCCAGCAGCTTAAACTACGACAGGGGACGCACCTTC. This encodes CASSLNYDRGRTF.

The CDR3 reads CASSGLIRETQYF. In DNA, the CDR3 is TGTGCCAGCAGTGGACTCATTCGGGAGACCCAGTACTTC. The chain carries TRBV28 and TRBJ2-5; possibly TRBD2 for D (5 bases). The CDR3 is 13 amino acids. CDR1 MDHEN and CDR2 SYDVKM come from the germline V gene. Trimming took 5 bases from V and 5 from J, leaving 12 bases between them.

The J gene is TRBJ1-5, the V gene TRBV6-1; 10 bases agree with TRBD1. From germline, CDR1 is MNHNS and CDR2 SASEGT. The V segment lost 6 bases and the J segment 2 bases; nucleotides outside the gene matches: 4. The CDR3 has 15 residues. CDR3 region: CASRRQGAGNQPQHF. CDR3 in DNA: TGTGCCAGCAGAAGACAGGGGGCAGGCAATCAGCCCCAGCATTTT.

V and J are TRBV7-9 and TRBJ1-1; tentative D call: TRBD1 (5 bases). V lost 6 bases to trimming and J lost 3 bases, with 14 bases between them. The germline V gene encodes CDR1 SEHNR and CDR2 FQNEAQ (reference sequence). There are 14 residues in the CDR3. The CDR3 region has the DNA TGTGCCAGCAGTCGACAGATGGGTCACACTGAAGCTTTCTTT. This gives the protein CASSRQMGHTEAFF.

The chain joins TRBV7-6 to TRBJ1-3; D unresolved. The CDR3 covers 15 residues. Germline CDR1 is SGHVS and CDR2 is FNYEAQ. V dropped 1 base and J dropped 4 bases, with 11 bases sitting between them. The CDR3 coding sequence is TGTGCCAGCAGCTTAGAAGCCGAAGCAGGAAACACCATATATTTT. This sequence encodes CASSLEAEAGNTIYF. Full variable domain (missing parts from reference TRBV7-6 and TRBJ1-3): GAGVSQSPRYKVTKRGQDVALRCDPISGHVSLYWYRQALGQGPEFLTYFNYEAQQDKSGLPNDRFSAERPEGSISTLTIQRTEQRDSAMYRCASSLEAEAGNTIYFGEGSWLTVV.

Of note for this clone: The junction departs from germline at one end; a sequencing error may be responsible. The genes are TRBV19 and TRBJ1-1; TRBD1 matches 7 bases. The germline V gene has CDR1 LNHDA and CDR2 SQIVND (reference sequence). The CDR3 length is 16 residues. CDR3 nucleotides: TGTGCCAGTAGTTCCGGGACAGCAGTATCGAACGCTGAAGCTTTCTTT. Residues: CASSSGTAVSNAEAFF.

J is TRBJ2-1 and V is TRBV4-2, with 13 nucleotides matching TRBD2. This CDR3 contains 16 residues. V was clipped by 0 bases and J by 7 bases; unmatched bases: 3. CDR1 is LGHNA, CDR2 YNFKEQ, per germline. CDR3 in amino acids: CASSQETSGGANEQFF. The CDR3 DNA sequence: TGTGCCAGCAGCCAAGAAACTAGCGGGGGGGCTAATGAGCAGTTCTTC.

This clone was observed many times. The genes are TRBV5-1 and TRBJ1-1; D call uncertain. Trimming removed 2 bases at V and 6 bases at J, with 14 bases between. CDR1 is SGHRS, CDR2 YFSETQ, per germline. This CDR3 has 14 residues. The CDR3 here is CASSFWTGNPEAFF. CDR3 sequence (DNA): TGCGCCAGCAGCTTCTGGACGGGAAACCCTGAAGCTTTCTTT.

The genes are TRBV4-3 and TRBJ2-4; D might be TRBD2 (5 bases). CDR1 and CDR2 from the germline V gene are LGHNA and YSLEER. Trimming left V 0 bases short and J 13 bases short, with 22 bases between. CDR3 length: 16 residues. The DNA of the CDR3 is TGCGCCAGCAGCCAAGATTTCGGACTTCTCACAAGTCGGCAGTACTTC. It is translated as CASSQDFGLLTSRQYF.

This chain links TRBV5-1 with TRBJ1-5; 8 nucleotides match TRBD1. Germline V gene sequence: CDR1 SGHRS, CDR2 YFSETQ. The CDR3 consists of 16 residues. The junction had 10 bases not matched to a gene; V was cut back by 1 base and J by 7 bases. CDR3 protein: CASSLTGGSDIQPQHF. The CDR3 nucleotides read TGCGCCAGCAGCTTGACAGGGGGTTCAGATATCCAGCCCCAGCATTTT.

The sample holds a few counts of this clone. This rearrangement joins TRBV29-1 to TRBJ1-3; D is unresolved. Germline-derived CDR1 and CDR2 are SQVTM and ANQGSEA. The V gene lost 4 bases and the J gene lost 2 bases, with 6 bases spanning the gap. This CDR3 has 12 residues. CDR3 region: CSVGLAGNTIYF. CDR3 nucleotide sequence: TGCAGCGTTGGGCTTGCTGGAAACACCATATATTTT.

The chain carries TRBV6-5 and TRBJ1-6, with D possibly matching TRBD1 (5 bases). The CDR3 has 16 residues. V lost 2 bases and J lost 7, with 15 bases in between. In germline, CDR1 is MNHEY, CDR2 SVGAGI. The CDR3 loop reads CASSYIAGGNNSPLHF. The DNA of the CDR3 is TGTGCCAGCAGTTACATAGCTGGGGGAAACAATTCACCCCTCCACTTT.

V and J are TRBV18 and TRBJ1-1, with a possible D match to TRBD1 (5 bases). V shed 6 bases and J shed 7 bases, with 9 bases lying between them. This CDR3 spans 11 amino acids. Germline assignment: CDR1 KGHSH and CDR2 LQKENI. This CDR3 is CASSLDSEAFF. DNA for the CDR3: TGTGCCAGCTCCCTTGACAGTGAAGCTTTCTTT.

The V and J genes are TRBV10-3 and TRBJ2-2; possibly TRBD1 or TRBD2 for D (5 bases each). V lost 5 bases and J lost 3, with 7 bases in between. The CDR3 sequence is 13 residues long. Per germline, CDR1 ENHRY and CDR2 SYGVKD. The CDR3 is CAISRGDTGELFF. For the CDR3, the DNA is TGTGCCATCAGTCGAGGGGACACCGGGGAGCTGTTTTTT.

In regard to this clone: One junction end does not reproduce the germline sequence, and a read error may be involved. The V and J genes are TRBV11-2 and TRBJ2-1; 8 positions match TRBD1. Looked up from germline, CDR1 is SGHAT and CDR2 is FQNNGV. The CDR3 length is 15 residues. CDR3 amino acids: CASSLDRGTYNEQFF. The CDR3 DNA reads as TGTGCCAGCAGCCTAGACAGGGGAACCTACAATGAGCAGTTCTTC.

V gene TRBV11-2 combines with J gene TRBJ1-1; D gene uncertain. V gave up 4 bases and J gave up 1 base, with 7 bases separating them. Germline CDR1 and CDR2: SGHAT and FQNNGV. CDR3 length: 13 residues. The CDR3 loop reads CASSSNRNTEAFF. Written as DNA, the CDR3 is TGTGCCAGCAGCTCCAACAGGAACACTGAAGCTTTCTTT.

The rearrangement joins TRBV7-2 to TRBJ1-2; no clear D gene. The CDR3 loop spans 14 amino acids. Deletions cut 5 bases from V and 1 base from J, with 11 bases between. CDR1 and CDR2 (germline): SGHTA, FQGNSA. The CDR3 reads CASSEYILNYGYTF. The CDR3, as DNA: TGTGCCAGCAGCGAATACATCCTTAACTATGGCTACACCTTC. Full variable domain (missing parts from reference TRBV7-2 and TRBJ1-2): GAGVSQSPSNKVTEKGKDVELRCDPISGHTALYWYRQSLGQGLEFLIYFQGNSAPDKSGLPSDRFSAERTGGSVSTLTIQRTQQEDSAVYLCASSEYILNYGYTFGSGTRLTVV.

This clone was detected only once. J is TRBJ2-4 and V is TRBV6-1; no firm D call. The CDR3 runs 15 residues. The V end lost 2 bases, the J end lost 0 bases, and 8 bases lay between the germline ends. Germline V gene data show CDR1 as MNHNS and CDR2 as SASEGT. CDR3 coding DNA: TGTGCCAGCAGTGAAAATCCCCTAGCCAAAAACATTCAGTACTTC. This codes for CASSENPLAKNIQYF.

The J gene is TRBJ1-1, the V gene TRBV7-2, with D unresolved. V shed 1 base and J shed 1 base, with 4 bases lying between them. The CDR3 contains 13 residues. Germline V CDR1 and CDR2: SGHTA, FQGNSA. CDR3: CASSLVRNTEAFF. The CDR3 DNA sequence: TGTGCCAGCAGCTTAGTAAGGAACACTGAAGCTTTCTTT.

The chain employs TRBV2 and TRBJ2-7; D not certain. The CDR3 runs 12 residues. The germline CDR1 and CDR2 sequences are SNHLY and FYNNEI. Trimming left V 7 bases short and J 2 bases short, with 9 bases between. This CDR3 reads CASTTNPYEQYF. CDR3 in DNA: TGTGCCAGCACTACAAATCCCTACGAGCAGTACTTC.

The J gene is TRBJ2-3, the V gene TRBV10-1, with D unresolved. Germline values: CDR1 WNHNN, CDR2 SYGVQD (reference sequence). The germline V and J ends were trimmed by 4 bases and 4 bases, with 12 bases remaining between them. The CDR3 extends over 14 amino acids. The CDR3 reads CASSARALSDTQYF. In nucleotides, the CDR3 is TGCGCCAGCAGTGCGCGAGCCCTCTCAGATACGCAGTATTTT.

The V gene is TRBV11-2, the J gene TRBJ2-5; 13 bases agree with TRBD2. The length of the CDR3 is 16 residues. The V gene end was trimmed by 5 bases and the J gene end by 5 bases; junction bases not matched to a gene: 8. CDR1 is SGHAT and CDR2 is FQNNGV in the germline V gene. Here the CDR3 reads CASSLRLAGGAETQYF. Here the CDR3 DNA reads TGTGCCAGCAGCCTGAGACTAGCGGGGGGCGCGGAGACCCAGTACTTC.

There are a few counts of this clone. V and J are TRBV9 and TRBJ1-3; D may be TRBD1 (5 bases). The CDR3 consists of 14 residues. Germline V gene data show CDR1 as SGDLS and CDR2 as YYNGEE. V dropped 4 bases and J dropped 6 bases, with 14 bases sitting between them. CDR3 bases: TGTGCCAGCAGCTTTGGCGGAGGGGAAAACACCATATATTTT. This codes for CASSFGGGENTIYF.

The chain links TRBV10-3 to TRBJ2-3, with TRBD2 matching over 15 bases. V trimming: 4 bases; J trimming: 2 bases; junction bases outside the gene matches: 4. CDR1 and CDR2 from the germline V gene are ENHRY and SYGVKD. The CDR3 extends over 17 amino acids. CDR3 nucleotides: TGTGCCATCAGTGCGGGACTAGCGGGGGGCGACACAGATACGCAGTATTTT. Its translation: CAISAGLAGGDTDTQYF.